This is a list of T cell receptor beta chains from one sample in a study of T cell responses to AZD1222 COVID-19 vaccine. Libraries were prepared by immunoSEQ multiplex PCR; TCRdb keeps only in-frame clonotypes and omits some of them. The repertoire holds 100,000 or so clones, with over 80% as singletons. The source was peripheral blood, collected on day 0 of AZD1222 vaccination. These TCRs come from an adult in good health. Each CDR3 is given with its conserved first and last residue. D genes are given only for firm matches. Rows give clone size only sometimes, using once, few, many, or a class for an expanded clone.

D	V	size	J	DNA	CDR3
TRBD1	TRBV20-1	-	TRBJ1-1	TGCAGTGCTAGTGTCCCCGGGACAGCTGAAGCTTTCTTT	CSASVPGTAEAFF
-	TRBV6-1	-	TRBJ1-6	TGTGCCAGCAGTGACAGGGTGGGTTCACCCCTCCACTTT	CASSDRVGSPLHF
-	TRBV6-4	-	TRBJ1-2	TGTGCCAGCAGTGACTCGAGGAGGGGCTATGGCTACACCTTC	CASSDSRRGYGYTF
TRBD2	TRBV6-5	-	TRBJ2-1	TGTGCCAGCAGTTACCCCCCAGCGGGGGGGAGGAATGAGCAGTTCTTC	CASSYPPAGGRNEQFF
TRBD1	TRBV4-2	-	TRBJ1-1	TGTGCCAGCAGCCGAGCCGGGACAGGGAATACTGAAGCTTTCTTT	CASSRAGTGNTEAFF
-	TRBV7-9	-	TRBJ1-1	TGTGCCAGCAGCTTCTCCCCAGGGGATTCCACTGAAGCTTTCTTT	CASSFSPGDSTEAFF
TRBD1	TRBV18	-	TRBJ2-7	TGTGCCAGCTCAAGCGACAGGGGCGGGTACGAGCAGTACTTC	CASSSDRGGYEQYF
-	TRBV19	-	TRBJ1-2	TGTGCCAGTAACCGCAGGGAAGATTTGGGAGGCTACACCTTC	CASNRREDLGGYTF
-	TRBV21-1	-	TRBJ2-1	TGTGCCAGCAGCAAAGGACCACGGGTTCCGGGTAATTCTGAGCAGTTCTTC	CASSKGPRVPGNSEQFF
TRBD1	TRBV15	-	TRBJ1-1	TGTGCCACCAGCACCGGGACAGGCATGAACACTGAAGCTTTCTTT	CATSTGTGMNTEAFF
-	TRBV18	-	TRBJ1-3	TGTGCCAGCTCACCACCGAGTTTACGCTCTGGAAACACCATATATTTT	CASSPPSLRSGNTIYF
TRBD1	TRBV9	-	TRBJ2-7	TGTGCCAGCAGCGTCTCGACAGGGAACTCCTACGAGCAGTACTTC	CASSVSTGNSYEQYF
-	TRBV4-1	-	TRBJ1-5	TGCGCCAGCAGCCAAGATGGTGGGACCCCGGGGGGGCCCCAGCATTTT	CASSQDGGTPGGPQHF
TRBD1	TRBV5-4	medium-sized	TRBJ1-1	TGTGCCAGCAGCCCTAGGGCAGGGGGACAAACTGAAGCTTTCTTT	CASSPRAGGQTEAFF
-	TRBV10-2	-	TRBJ2-5	TGCGCCAGCAGTGAGAGTGGCTCAGGGGCAGGGACCCAGTACTTC	CASSESGSGAGTQYF
TRBD1	TRBV19	-	TRBJ1-2	TGTGCCAGTAGTAGCGGGACAGGTCTCGGCTATGGCTACACCTTC	CASSSGTGLGYGYTF
-	TRBV3-1/TRBV3-2	-	TRBJ2-3	TGTGCCAGCAGCCAAAAACACGGTTCCACAGATACGCAGTATTTT	CASSQKHGSTDTQYF
-	TRBV5-4	-	TRBJ2-5	TGTGCCAGCACCGATGGACAGAAAGAGACCCAGTACTTC	CASTDGQKETQYF
TRBD2	TRBV3-1/TRBV3-2	-	TRBJ2-1	TGTGCCAGCAGCCAAGATCGCCTAGCGGGGGGTACTGAGCAGTTCTTC	CASSQDRLAGGTEQFF
-	TRBV5-6	-	TRBJ2-7	TGTGCCAGCAGCCCGGGGACAAACCCCAGCGAGCAGTACTTC	CASSPGTNPSEQYF
TRBD1	TRBV19	-	TRBJ1-5	TGTGCCAGTATCCCGGACAGGGGACAGCCCCAGCATTTT	CASIPDRGQPQHF
-	TRBV5-1	-	TRBJ2-5	TGCGCCAGCAGCTCTTACACGTCCCCGCAAGAGACCCAGTACTTC	CASSSYTSPQETQYF
-	TRBV15	-	TRBJ2-2	TGTGCCACCAGCAGGACCCGAGCAGCCGGGGAGCTGTTTTTT	CATSRTRAAGELFF
TRBD1	TRBV4-3	-	TRBJ1-6	TGCGCCAGCAGCCAAGATCAAAGGACAGGGGCATATTCACCCCTCCACTTT	CASSQDQRTGAYSPLHF
-	TRBV5-5	few	TRBJ2-5	TGTGCCAGCAGCTTGAGGGGGGCAGGAGAGACCCAGTACTTC	CASSLRGAGETQYF
-	TRBV10-3	-	TRBJ1-1	TGTGCCATCAGTGTTAAGGGGAACACTGAAGCTTTCTTT	CAISVKGNTEAFF
-	TRBV4-3	-	TRBJ1-6	TGCGCCAGCAGCCAAGACCCGACAGGTACGGGTTCACCCCTCCACTTT	CASSQDPTGTGSPLHF
-	TRBV7-6	-	TRBJ2-7	TGTGCCAGCAGCTTAGGCCTAGTCGACGAGCAGTACTTC	CASSLGLVDEQYF
-	TRBV5-6	-	TRBJ1-2	TGTGCCAGCAGCTTGGGAGGGTTTGGCTATGGCTACACCTTC	CASSLGGFGYGYTF
-	TRBV7-8	-	TRBJ1-2	TGTGCCAGCAGCTTAGCCCAGGCTAACTATGGCTACACCTTC	CASSLAQANYGYTF
-	TRBV19	-	TRBJ1-2	TGTGCCAGCTCAGTGGGGCCGCACCAAAAAAATGGCTACACCTTC	CASSVGPHQKNGYTF
-	TRBV2	-	TRBJ2-7	TGTGCCAGCGGGGAGGGCAGGGGGTTCCACGAGCAGTACTTC	CASGEGRGFHEQYF
-	TRBV7-2	few	TRBJ1-4	TGTGCCAGCAGCTCGCCTCCGGGACGGCGAAATGAAAAACTGTTTTTT	CASSSPPGRRNEKLFF
-	TRBV5-5	-	TRBJ1-5	TGTGCCAGCAGCTTGATGGACAATCCCCAGCCCCAGCATTTT	CASSLMDNPQPQHF
-	TRBV6-5	-	TRBJ1-5	TGTGCCAGCAGCGTCAGGGCTGGCAACAATCAGCCCCAGCATTTT	CASSVRAGNNQPQHF
-	TRBV7-2	-	TRBJ2-2	TGTGCCAGCAGCGGGACGGGCATCGGGGAGCTGTTTTTT	CASSGTGIGELFF
-	TRBV19	-	TRBJ1-1	TGTGCCAGTAGTATTTATCGAATGAACACTGAAGCTTTCTTT	CASSIYRMNTEAFF